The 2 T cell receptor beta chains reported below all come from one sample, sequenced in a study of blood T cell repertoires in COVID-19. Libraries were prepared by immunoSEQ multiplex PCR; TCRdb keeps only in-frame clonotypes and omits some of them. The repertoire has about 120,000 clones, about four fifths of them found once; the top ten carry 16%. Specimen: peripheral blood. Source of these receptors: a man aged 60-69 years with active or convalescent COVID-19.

For the CDR3, the DNA is TGTGCCAGCTCAGAGACAGGGGGCGCAAAATCGTCCTACGAGCAGTACTTC. Protein product: CASSETGGAKSSYEQYF. The rearrangement uses TRBV18 and TRBJ2-7, with 10 bases lining up with TRBD1. With 5 bases clipped from V and 1 base from J, the junction kept 11 bases outside the gene matches. CDR3 length equals 17 residues. CDR1 is KGHSH and CDR2 is LQKENI in the germline V gene.

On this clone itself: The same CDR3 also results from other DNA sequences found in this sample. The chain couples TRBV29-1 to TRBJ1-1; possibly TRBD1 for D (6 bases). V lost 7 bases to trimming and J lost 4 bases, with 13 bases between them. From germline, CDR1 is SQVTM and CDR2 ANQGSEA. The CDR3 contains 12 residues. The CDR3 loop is CSARGGGTEAFF. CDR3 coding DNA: TGCAGCGCCCGAGGGGGGGGCACTGAAGCTTTCTTT.